This T cell receptor beta chain was observed in a study of blood T cell repertoires in COVID-19. For the study at large: The United States, Italy and Spain were the sources of the acute and convalescent COVID-19 samples. Sources were T cells, B-cell-depleted T cells, or PBMCs; the material itself was cDNA or gDNA.

Under the authors' procedure: Amplification of reference gene primers was used by the study to estimate nucleated cell counts. Some clones are missing from TCRdb's copy, which holds only in-frame ones; the method was immunoSEQ multiplex PCR. The V and J calls and the clone size are those of that table, but D and trimming were determined from the DNA. Here the sample spans 140,000 or so clones, around nine tenths being singletons. Trimming took 1 base from V and 2 from J; bases not matched to a gene: 5. The CDR3 loop spans 15 amino acids. CDR1 and CDR2 (germline): SGHKS, YYEKEE (reference sequence). This clone was seen many times.

The sequenced sample consisted of peripheral blood. This clonotype originated in a woman aged 50 to 60 with active or convalescent COVID-19. The V and J genes are TRBV5-5 and TRBJ2-7, with TRBD1 matching 8 bases. The CDR3 DNA reads TGTGCCAGCAGCTTGTTACAGGGGGGAACCTACGAGCAGTACTTC. This gives the protein CASSLLQGGTYEQYF.